This T cell receptor beta chain was retrieved from a study of control samples from healthy donors and cancer patients. This clone was detected once. TCRdb's table, derived via immunoSEQ multiplex PCR, lists solely in-frame clones and lacks some. In the table there are about 180,000 clones, roughly 92% of which are singletons. The V and J ends lost 4 bases and 5 bases, in that order; junction bases with no gene match: 11. The germline V gene has CDR1 MNHEY and CDR2 SMNVEV (reference sequence). The CDR3 loop spans 17 amino acids. This clonotype was obtained from a man aged 25 to 45 in good health. Sample: blood. This chain links TRBV27 with TRBJ2-7; 13 nucleotides align to TRBD2. The CDR3, as DNA: TGTGCCAGCAGTTACCACTGGACTAGCGGGAGCAGGAACGAGCAGTACTTC. Encoded protein: CASSYHWTSGSRNEQYF.